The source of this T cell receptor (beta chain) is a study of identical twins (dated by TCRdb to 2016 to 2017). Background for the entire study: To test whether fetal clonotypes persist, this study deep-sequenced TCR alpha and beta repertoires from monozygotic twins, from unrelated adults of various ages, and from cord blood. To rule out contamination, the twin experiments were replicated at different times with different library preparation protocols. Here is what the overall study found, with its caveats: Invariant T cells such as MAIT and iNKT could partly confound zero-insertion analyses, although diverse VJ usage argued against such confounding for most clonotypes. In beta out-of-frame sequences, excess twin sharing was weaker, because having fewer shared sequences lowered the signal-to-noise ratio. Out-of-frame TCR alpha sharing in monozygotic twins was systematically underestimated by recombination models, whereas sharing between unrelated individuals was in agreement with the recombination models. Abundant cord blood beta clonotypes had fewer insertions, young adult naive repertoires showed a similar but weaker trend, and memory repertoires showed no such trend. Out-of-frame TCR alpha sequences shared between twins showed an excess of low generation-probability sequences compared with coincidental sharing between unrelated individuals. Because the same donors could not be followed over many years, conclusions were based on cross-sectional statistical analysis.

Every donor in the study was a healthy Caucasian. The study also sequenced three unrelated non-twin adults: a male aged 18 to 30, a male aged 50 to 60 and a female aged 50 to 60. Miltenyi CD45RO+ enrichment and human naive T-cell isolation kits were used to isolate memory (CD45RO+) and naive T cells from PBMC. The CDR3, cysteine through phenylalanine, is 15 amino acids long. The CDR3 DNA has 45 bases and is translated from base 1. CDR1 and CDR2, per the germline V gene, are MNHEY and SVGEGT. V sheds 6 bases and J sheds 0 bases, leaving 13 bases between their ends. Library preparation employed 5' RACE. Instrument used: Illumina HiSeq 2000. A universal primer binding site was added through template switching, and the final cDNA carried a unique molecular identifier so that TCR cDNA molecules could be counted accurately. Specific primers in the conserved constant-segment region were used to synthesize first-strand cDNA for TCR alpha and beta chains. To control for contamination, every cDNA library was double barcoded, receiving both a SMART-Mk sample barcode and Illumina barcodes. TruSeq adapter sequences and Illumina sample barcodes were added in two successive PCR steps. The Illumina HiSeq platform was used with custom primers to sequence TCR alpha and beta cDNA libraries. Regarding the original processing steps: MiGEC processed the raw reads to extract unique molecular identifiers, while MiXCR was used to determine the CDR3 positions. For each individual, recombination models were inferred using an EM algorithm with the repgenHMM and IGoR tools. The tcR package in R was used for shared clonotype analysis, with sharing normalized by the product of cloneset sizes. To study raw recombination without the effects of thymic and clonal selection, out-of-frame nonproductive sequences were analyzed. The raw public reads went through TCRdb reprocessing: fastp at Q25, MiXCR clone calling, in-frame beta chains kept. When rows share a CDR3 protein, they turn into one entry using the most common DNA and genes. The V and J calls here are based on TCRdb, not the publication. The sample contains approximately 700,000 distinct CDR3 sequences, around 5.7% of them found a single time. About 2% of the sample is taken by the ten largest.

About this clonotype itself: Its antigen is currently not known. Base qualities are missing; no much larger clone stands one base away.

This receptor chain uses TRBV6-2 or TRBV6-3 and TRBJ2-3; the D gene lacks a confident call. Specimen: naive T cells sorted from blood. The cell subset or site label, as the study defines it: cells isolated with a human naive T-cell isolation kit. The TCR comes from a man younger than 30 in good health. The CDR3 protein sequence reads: CASSSIARSTDTQYF. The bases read TGTGCCAGCAGCTCCATCGCCCGCAGCACAGATACGCAGTATTTT.